One and the same sample provided the 22 T cell receptor beta chains below, sequenced in a study of OX40 agonist ivuxolimab in advanced cancers. Clones were read by immunoSEQ multiplex PCR, and TCRdb kept only the in-frame ones, dropping some. The table records around 35,000 clones, approximately 78% of them present only once. This specimen consisted of CD4+ or CD8+ T cells sorted from blood, obtained in a trial of the OX40 agonist ivuxolimab. Receptor source: an adult with an advanced solid tumor such as melanoma, head and neck, liver or kidney cancer.

This chain joins TRBV18 and TRBJ1-1; tentatively, D is TRBD1 (6 bases). CDR1 and CDR2 from the germline V gene are KGHSH and LQKENI. The germline V and J ends were trimmed by 3 bases and 0 bases, with 20 bases remaining between them. This CDR3 spans 18 amino acids. In DNA, the CDR3 is TGTGCCAGCTCACCGGTGGGGGCAGGGCTCCCCATGAACACTGAAGCTTTCTTT. Translation gives CASSPVGAGLPMNTEAFF.

The chain has TRBV5-1 and TRBJ1-2, with 9 bases matching TRBD1. CDR1 and CDR2 from the germline V gene are SGHRS and YFSETQ. The CDR3 runs to 14 residues. V was pared by 1 base and J by 6 bases, with 4 bases of the junction left unmatched. The CDR3 reads CASSLLQGANGYTF. The CDR3 nucleotides are TGCGCCAGCAGCTTGTTACAGGGGGCTAATGGCTACACCTTC. Full variable domain (outside the CDR3, taken from reference TRBV5-1 and TRBJ1-2): KAGVTQTPRYLIKTRGQQVTLSCSPISGHRSVSWYQQTPGQGLQFLFEYFSETQRNKGNFPGRFSGRQFSNSRSEMNVSTLELGDSALYLCASSLLQGANGYTFGSGTRLTVV.

The chain carries TRBV7-9 and TRBJ1-1; D gene uncertain. Looked up from germline, CDR1 is SEHNR and CDR2 is FQNEAQ (reference sequence). The length of the CDR3 is 13 residues. The V end lost 6 bases, the J end lost 0 bases, and 8 bases lay between the germline ends. The CDR3 is CASRGTVNTEAFF. Written as DNA, the CDR3 is TGTGCCAGCAGGGGTACAGTGAACACTGAAGCTTTCTTT.

V gene TRBV28 combines with J gene TRBJ2-1; D gene uncertain. The germline V gene encodes CDR1 MDHEN and CDR2 SYDVKM. The CDR3 spans 16 residues. The ends were cut back, 2 bases at V and 6 bases at J, with 17 bases in the middle. For the CDR3, the DNA is TGTGCCAGCAGTTTAATAAGCATGCCGAGATCCAATGAGCAGTTCTTC. Amino acid sequence: CASSLISMPRSNEQFF.

The V call is TRBV7-8, the J call TRBJ1-1; D is unresolved. Germline CDR1 reads SGHVS; CDR2 reads FQNEAQ. Trimming took 3 bases from V and 0 from J, leaving 5 bases between them. The CDR3 sequence is 13 residues long. The CDR3, as DNA: TGTGCCAGCAGCTTGCAGGTGAACACTGAAGCTTTCTTT. This gives the protein CASSLQVNTEAFF.

The V and J genes are TRBV7-2 and TRBJ2-1, with 11 bases that match TRBD2. Germline values: CDR1 SGHTA, CDR2 FQGNSA. The V gene end was trimmed by 1 base and the J gene end by 7 bases; junction bases not matched to a gene: 6. CDR3 length equals 16 residues. CDR3 DNA sequence: TGTGCCAGCAGCTTAGGGGCTAGCGGGGGGACGAATGAGCAGTTCTTC. The encoded protein is CASSLGASGGTNEQFF.

By proportion, this clone is medium-sized. V and J are TRBV28 and TRBJ2-7; TRBD2 matches 8 bases. The CDR3 runs to 15 residues. Trimming at V came to 5 bases and at J to 2 bases, leaving 8 bases not matched to a gene. The germline V gene has CDR1 MDHEN and CDR2 SYDVKM. The CDR3, as DNA: TGTGCCAGCAGTCCCCCGGGACTAGTTGCCTACGAGCAGTACTTC. This codes for CASSPPGLVAYEQYF.

This chain connects TRBV28 to TRBJ1-5; 7 nucleotides line up with TRBD1. The germline V gene encodes CDR1 MDHEN and CDR2 SYDVKM. The CDR3 consists of 18 residues. The ends lost 6 bases at V and 3 bases at J; junction bases unmatched: 17. CDR3: CASSARIGRRGINQPQHF. The CDR3 nucleotides are TGTGCCAGCAGCGCCCGGATCGGACGCAGGGGGATCAATCAGCCCCAGCATTTT.

This chain uses TRBV27 with TRBJ1-1; D unresolved. V shed 6 bases and J shed 0 bases, with 11 bases lying between them. Germline CDR1 is MNHEY and CDR2 is SMNVEV (reference sequence). This CDR3 is 14 amino acids long. The CDR3 sequence: CASRSLNMNTEAFF. The CDR3 region has the DNA TGTGCCAGCAGATCCTTGAATATGAACACTGAAGCTTTCTTT.

This chain links TRBV5-1 with TRBJ2-5; perhaps TRBD2 as D (5 bases). Germline-derived CDR1 and CDR2 are SGHRS and YFSETQ. This CDR3 is built from 13 residues. V gave up 0 bases and J gave up 5 bases, with 8 bases separating them. The CDR3 bases are TGCGCCAGCAGCTTGGCGGGGAGTGAGACCCAGTACTTC. It yields the protein CASSLAGSETQYF. The complete variable domain, with remaining parts taken from reference TRBV5-1 and TRBJ2-5, reads KAGVTQTPRYLIKTRGQQVTLSCSPISGHRSVSWYQQTPGQGLQFLFEYFSETQRNKGNFPGRFSGRQFSNSRSEMNVSTLELGDSALYLCASSLAGSETQYFGPGTRLLVL.

The chain uses TRBV11-2 and TRBJ2-7, with D perhaps matching TRBD1 (7 bases). The CDR3 is made up of 14 amino acids. Trimming stripped 3 bases from V and 2 bases from J, with 11 bases between. The germline V gene has CDR1 SGHAT and CDR2 FQNNGV. CDR3 sequence reads: CASSFGRGAYEQYF. In DNA form, the CDR3 reads TGTGCCAGCAGCTTCGGCAGGGGGGCCTACGAGCAGTACTTC.

The V call is TRBV28, the J call TRBJ2-1; 11 bases line up with TRBD1. V gave up 6 bases and J gave up 9 bases; unmatched junction bases: 10. CDR3 length equals 15 residues. Germline values: CDR1 MDHEN, CDR2 SYDVKM. The CDR3 DNA follows: TGTGCCAGCAGGTCTAGGGGACAGGGGGATGGTGAGCAGTTCTTC. This codes for CASRSRGQGDGEQFF.

This chain connects TRBV28 to TRBJ1-1; D is unclear. Trimming pared 4 bases from V and 4 bases from J, leaving 16 bases between. The CDR3 sequence is 15 residues long. Germline lookup yields CDR1 MDHEN and CDR2 SYDVKM. This CDR3 reads CASSSEVRSATEAFF. CDR3 in DNA: TGTGCCAGCAGTTCGGAAGTGCGGTCCGCCACTGAAGCTTTCTTT.

The V call is TRBV18, the J call TRBJ1-5; D not resolved. Trimming pared 3 bases from V and 5 bases from J, leaving 11 bases between. The CDR3 length is 14 residues. In germline, CDR1 is KGHSH, CDR2 LQKENI. The CDR3 loop reads CASSPTAVDQPQHF. The CDR3, as DNA: TGTGCCAGCTCACCCACGGCAGTGGATCAGCCCCAGCATTTT.

The J gene is TRBJ2-2, the V gene TRBV9; possible D gene TRBD2, 6 bases. Trimming left V 10 bases short and J 0 bases short, with 13 bases between. CDR1 and CDR2 (germline): SGDLS, YYNGEE. The CDR3 extends over 14 amino acids. The CDR3 DNA reads TGTGCCTCCAACAGCGGGCCGAACACCGGGGAGCTGTTTTTT. This sequence encodes CASNSGPNTGELFF. Supplemented by reference TRBV9 and TRBJ2-2, the full variable domain reads DSGVTQTPKHLITATGQRVTLRCSPRSGDLSVYWYQQSLDQGLQFLIQYYNGEERAKGNILERFSAQQFPDLHSELNLSSLELGDSALYFCASNSGPNTGELFFGEGSRLTVL.

This CDR3 reads CASSLKDTSSYEQYF. CDR3 DNA: TGTGCCAGCTCGCTTAAAGACACCAGCTCCTACGAGCAGTACTTC. The chain carries TRBV27 and TRBJ2-7; D uncertain. V lost 8 bases and J 0 bases, leaving 17 bases between the germline ends. This CDR3 has 15 residues. CDR1 MNHEY and CDR2 SMNVEV come from the germline V gene (reference sequence).

The chain employs TRBV18 and TRBJ2-3, with 15 bases aligning to TRBD2. The CDR3 is made up of 18 amino acids. The V segment lost 2 bases and the J segment 9 bases; nucleotides outside the gene matches: 12. Germline CDR1 reads KGHSH; CDR2 reads LQKENI. CDR3 sequence: CASSPGDTGLAGGGTQYF. The CDR3 DNA follows: TGTGCCAGCTCACCAGGCGATACGGGACTAGCGGGGGGCGGAACGCAGTATTTT.

This clone turned up a few times. The chain combines TRBV6-1 with TRBJ1-5, with D tentatively TRBD1 (6 bases). CDR1 and CDR2 from the germline V gene are MNHNS and SASEGT. V lost 7 bases to trimming and J lost 2 bases, with 12 bases between them. This CDR3 has 14 residues. CDR3 in amino acids: CASTAPGGNQPQHF. The CDR3 nucleotides are TGTGCCAGCACGGCTCCAGGGGGCAATCAGCCCCAGCATTTT.

The chain couples TRBV7-3 to TRBJ2-5; 7 bases align to TRBD1. The J call could be wrong; TRBJ2-7 is a better fit for the DNA end. Germline-derived CDR1 and CDR2 are SGHTA and FQGTGA. The CDR3 consists of 15 residues. The CDR3 DNA follows: TGTGCCAGCAGCTCGGCCGGGACAGAGTCCTACGAGCAGTACTTC. Translated: CASSSAGTESYEQYF.

CDR3 region: CASSLRGSRETYEQYF. The DNA of the CDR3 is TGTGCCAGCAGCTTAAGAGGGAGTCGGGAAACCTACGAGCAGTACTTC. This chain uses TRBV7-3 with TRBJ2-7, with D possibly matching TRBD2 (5 bases). This CDR3 contains 16 residues. V lost 1 base and J 2 bases, leaving 15 bases between the germline ends. Germline CDR1 and CDR2: SGHTA and FQGTGA.

The gene calls are TRBV6-5 and TRBJ1-1; D unclear. Germline V lookup: CDR1 MNHEY, CDR2 SVGAGI. CDR3 length equals 13 residues. V lost 6 bases and J 4 bases, leaving 12 bases between the germline ends. The CDR3 sequence: CASSPIPSTEAFF. The DNA of the CDR3 is TGTGCCAGCAGCCCTATCCCTAGCACTGAAGCTTTCTTT.

The genes are TRBV4-1 and TRBJ2-2; the match to TRBD1 covers 7 bases. Unmatched junction bases numbered 10, after V lost 3 bases and J lost 9 bases. This CDR3 is built from 15 residues. The germline gives CDR1 MGHRA, CDR2 YSYEKL. CDR3: CASSQTNAGGWELFF. The CDR3 coding sequence is TGCGCCAGCAGCCAGACGAACGCAGGGGGTTGGGAGCTGTTTTTT.